This T cell receptor (beta chain) was observed in a study of tumor-infiltrating lymphocytes in localized non-small cell lung cancer (dated by TCRdb to about 2021). Concerning the study at large: The cohort included patients whose samples were collected after neoadjuvant chemotherapy, as well as both smokers and never-smokers and several histologies. TCR sequencing was one of several integrated assays, alongside flow cytometry, multiplex immunofluorescence, RNA-seq, exome sequencing and proteomics, applied to the same patients. The overall ICON cohort comprised 150 surgical patients with localized non-small cell lung cancer whose tumors were resected. A total of 50 to 65 patients were included in the paired tumor versus uninvolved lung comparison of immunoSEQ T-cell fraction. Each patient contributed resected tumor tissue and uninvolved lung tissue from the same patient, described as non-adjacent to the tumor. Overall study results and their limits: Since assay coverage differed from patient to patient depending on how much tissue was available, TCR sequencing was done for only a subset of the cohort. In line with immunofluorescence CD3 counts, TCRbeta sequencing supported higher T cell infiltration in tumors compared with uninvolved lung tissue. The TCR-derived T-cell fraction showed no difference between the flow cytometry-defined immunotypes IM1 (good prognosis) and IM2 (poor prognosis). Because different pieces of the same tissue were used for different assays, technical variation could not be separated from intratumor heterogeneity.

Comment on this clone: What this receptor recognizes is not known. No base quality information exists; no much larger clone differs at one position.

The trim is 3 bases for V and 0 bases for J, with a gap of 6 bases between the germline ends. From a lookup of the germline V gene, CDR1 and CDR2 are SGDLS and YYNGEE. The CDR3 numbers 13 residues from cysteine through phenylalanine. Kept here is only the CDR3 DNA, which spans 39 bases and is read in frame from base 1. Patient enrollment in ICON started in 2016, and the final patient was enrolled in the second half of 2018. From a subcohort of 70 or so patients, fresh tumor and matched uninvolved tissue were collected for in-depth immune analyses, including TCR sequencing. No cell sorting was done, and TCR sequencing was instead run on DNA isolated from bulk tissue. The immunoSEQ assay used for TCR sequencing gave the T-cell fraction in both tumor and uninvolved lung tissue. Regarding the original processing steps: For survival analysis, patients were divided into high (upper tertile) and low (lower two tertiles) T-cell fraction groups, which were compared by log-rank test. A signed-rank test was used to test differences in T-cell fraction between paired tumor and uninvolved lung samples. The clones in this table, taken by TCRdb from immuneACCESS, are in-frame only. Not every clone is retained; where verified, under half of the shortfall comes from an unresolved V gene, and the cause of the rest is unknown. Clone size and the V and J calls come from that table; the DNA yielded D and trimming. The sample table holds some 3,600 clones, of which around 50% were seen once. The leading ten clones occupy 10% to 15% of the sample.

Sequencing was done on a sample of uninvolved lung tissue not adjacent to the tumor. The rearranged chain carries TRBV9 and TRBJ1-1; the D segment cannot be called with confidence. The sequence was collected from a human donor with non-small cell lung cancer. The nucleotides are TGTGCCAGCAGCGAGGGATTGAACACTGAAGCTTTCTTT. This gives the protein CASSEGLNTEAFF.